The next 15 T cell receptor gamma chains were all read from a single sample in a study of γδ T cells in repeated Plasmodium falciparum infection. TCRdb re-analyzed the multiplex PCR reads via CATT. The sample has approximately 30,000 gamma-chain clones; over 1.3% are singletons. Gammadelta T cells were flow-sorted from PBMC into Vgamma9/Vdelta2+ and Vdelta2-negative populations for bulk analysis. The sequenced material came from gamma-delta T cells from blood. These receptors were obtained from a pool of human donors (malaria-infected and uninfected, not separated).

As for this clone: TCRdb attributes to this sequence the protein of a much larger clone, which differs from the DNA translation at residue 6; a read error is likely, and the protein displayed is translated from the DNA. V gene TRGV9 combines with J gene TRGJ1 or TRGJ2. TCRdb gives no J gene; it was assigned here by matching the DNA to germline. Trimming took 2 bases from V and 4 from J; bases not matched to a gene: 20. CDR3 length: 18 amino acids. Looked up from germline, CDR1 is GITISATS and CDR2 is ISYDGTV (reference sequence). The CDR3 loop reads CALWEAPLVGHLYYKKLF. The CDR3 nucleotides read TGTGCCTTGTGGGAGGCGCCCCTGGTCGGTCACCTCTATTATAAGAAACTCTTT.

This clone was found many times. TCRdb's entry gives the protein of a much larger clone, which mismatches this DNA's translation at residue 4, likely from a read error; the protein reported here is translated from the DNA. The chain recombines TRGV9 with TRGJP. Here the J gene was assigned by germline matching of the DNA, as TCRdb has none. CDR1 GITISATS and CDR2 ISYDGTV come from the germline V gene (reference sequence). The CDR3 has 16 residues. The CDR3 protein is CALREDQELGKKIKVF. As DNA, the CDR3 is TGTGCCTTGCGGGAGGACCAAGAGTTGGGCAAAAAAATCAAGGTATTT.

This clone was counted a few times. This DNA's translation differs at residue 5 from TCRdb's protein, which comes from a much larger clone; a read error is likely, and the protein shown is translated from the DNA. The CDR3 loop is CATGGFKIF. The CDR3, as DNA: TGTGCCACCGGTGGGTTCAAGATATTT. This chain uses TRGV3 with TRGJP1. No J segment appears in TCRdb, so it was assigned here by matching the sequence to germline. This CDR3 contains 9 residues. With V trimmed by 9 bases and J by 12 bases, 4 bases remained unmatched. CDR1 is VTNTFY, CDR2 YDVSTARD, per germline (reference sequence).

This clone was seen many times. TCRdb's protein for this DNA is that of a much larger clone and differs from the translation at residue 11, likely a read error; the protein shown is the DNA translation. Called V gene: TRGV4; the J gene was not called. Germline CDR1 and CDR2: EGSTGY and YDSYTSSV. This CDR3 has 13 amino acids. The CDR3 coding sequence is TGTGCCACCTGGGATCAGTGGCGGTATAAGAGACTCTTT. It encodes CATWDQWRYKRLF.

Comments on this clone: TCRdb's protein for this DNA is that of a much larger clone and differs from the translation at residue 16, likely a read error; the protein shown is the DNA translation. No J gene call was made, and the V gene is TRGV9. The CDR3 loop spans 18 amino acids. Germline values: CDR1 GITISATS, CDR2 ISYDGTV (reference sequence). CDR3 sequence: CALWEVLEQELGKKIEVF. The CDR3 nucleotides read TGTGCCTTGTGGGAGGTGCTCGAGCAAGAGTTGGGCAAAAAAATCGAGGTATTT.

With respect to this clone: This probably arose from a read error, given a far larger clone one base away. The same CDR3 can be traced to other DNA sequences in this sample. The chain is built from TRGV9 and TRGJ1 or TRGJ2. No J segment appears in TCRdb, so it was assigned here by matching the sequence to germline. This CDR3 spans 13 amino acids. Germline-derived CDR1 and CDR2 are GITISATS and ISYDGTV (reference sequence). J was trimmed by 7 bases and V by 3 bases; bases with no gene match: 9. The CDR3 region is CALWEKRNYKKLF. The CDR3 nucleotides read TGTGCCTTGTGGGAGAAGCGGAACTATAAGAAACTCTTT.

Ten or more counts support this clone. It differs at one base from a far larger clone, so likely a read error. The same CDR3 can be traced to other DNA sequences in this sample. The chain is built from TRGV9 and TRGJP. The CDR3 is made up of 17 amino acids. Germline loops: CDR1 GITISATS, CDR2 ISYDGTV (reference sequence). The CDR3 DNA is TGTGCCCTGTGGGAGGTCCCGCAAGAGTTGGGCAAAAAAATCAAGGTATTT. Amino acid sequence: CALWEVPQELGKKIKVF.

In its sample, this clone was seen many times. The CDR3 here is CATWDGLPPTTFSDYYKKLF. CDR3 bases: TGTGCCACCTGGGACGGGCTCCCCCCTACAACCTTCAGCGATTATTATAAGAAACTCTTT. The chain is built from TRGV2 and TRGJ1 or TRGJ2. CDR1 and CDR2 from the germline V gene are EGSNGY and YDSYNSKV. J gave up 2 bases and V 0 bases, and 22 bases lay outside the gene matches. This CDR3 is built from 20 residues.

This clone was detected ten times or more. A single base is all that separates this from a far larger clone, so a read error is likely. The sample carries other DNA sequences with the same CDR3. The V and J genes are TRGV9 and TRGJP. The germline CDR1 and CDR2 sequences are GITISATS and ISYDGTV (reference sequence). The J segment lost 11 bases and the V segment lost 2 bases, leaving 6 bases of the junction unmatched. This CDR3 region has 15 residues. CDR3 bases: TGTGCCTTGTGGGAGGATCGGCTGGGCAAAAAAATCAAGGTATTT. As protein: CALWEDRLGKKIKVF.

There are a few counts of this clone. A far larger clone is a single base away, which makes a read error likely. Other DNA variants within this sample encode the same CDR3. The chain employs TRGV9 and TRGJP. In the absence of a J gene in TCRdb, the DNA was matched to germline to assign it here. J gave up 13 bases and V 4 bases, and 19 bases lay outside the gene matches. CDR1 and CDR2 (germline): GITISATS, ISYDGTV (reference sequence). The CDR3 totals 18 residues. CDR3 sequence: CALWDQGAFGLGKKIKVF. The CDR3 region has the DNA TGTGCCTTGTGGGACCAGGGCGCTTTTGGGTTAGGCAAAAAAATCAAGGTATTT.

In the case of this clone: The protein in TCRdb stems from a much larger clone and differs at residue 9 from this DNA's translation, likely a read error; here the protein is translated from the DNA. V usage is TRGV9 and J usage is TRGJ1 or TRGJ2. No J gene was available from TCRdb, and it was assigned here by a germline match of the DNA. The CDR3 length is 14 residues. Germline CDR1 and CDR2: GITISATS and ISYDGTV (reference sequence). J was trimmed by 10 bases and V by 3 bases; bases with no gene match: 15. Here the CDR3 DNA reads TGTGCCTTGTGGGAGCTCGGGGTAGTTAAAAAGAAACTCTTT. Encoded protein: CALWELGVVKKKLF.

In its sample, this clone was seen many times. The TCRdb record carries a much larger clone's protein, which differs from this DNA's translation at residue 5; a read error is the likely cause, and the protein listed here is the DNA translation. The chain recombines TRGV8 with TRGJ1 or TRGJ2. Trimming cost V 5 bases and J 0 bases; bases outside gene matches: 4. Germline CDR1 reads VENAVY; CDR2 reads YDSYNSRV. The CDR3 length is 13 residues. The CDR3 sequence: CATWAGNYYKKLF. CDR3 coding DNA: TGTGCCACCTGGGCTGGGAATTATTATAAGAAACTCTTT.

This clone was detected many times. The mismatch at residue 5 between this DNA's translation and the TCRdb protein of a much larger clone likely reflects a read error; the protein shown is translated from the DNA. The rearrangement uses TRGV9 and TRGJ1 or TRGJ2. The J gene comes from matching the DNA to germline here; TCRdb lacks it. In germline, CDR1 is GITISATS, CDR2 ISYDGTV (reference sequence). This CDR3 region has 14 residues. CDR3 region: CALWGVLLGYKKLF. CDR3 in DNA: TGTGCCTTGTGGGGGGTGCTCCTTGGTTATAAGAAACTCTTT.

A note on this clone: A single base is all that separates this from a far larger clone, so a read error is likely. This specimen includes other DNA sequences encoding the same CDR3. The J segment was not called; the V segment is TRGV2. Germline CDR1 is EGSNGY and CDR2 is YDSYNSKV. This CDR3 spans 13 amino acids. CDR3 sequence reads: CATWDVLNYKKLF. CDR3 DNA: TGTGCCACCTGGGACGTACTAAATTATAAGAAGCTCTTT.

This clone occurred many times. Other DNA sequences within the sample encode an identical CDR3. CDR3 residues: CALWEGGVSGYYKKLF. CDR3 DNA: TGTGCCTTGTGGGAGGGGGGGGTATCGGGCTATTATAAGAAACTCTTT. V usage is TRGV9 and J usage is TRGJ1 or TRGJ2. CDR3 length: 16 amino acids. V dropped 2 bases and J dropped 4; count of bases not matched to a gene: 14. Germline V gives CDR1 GITISATS, CDR2 ISYDGTV (reference sequence).